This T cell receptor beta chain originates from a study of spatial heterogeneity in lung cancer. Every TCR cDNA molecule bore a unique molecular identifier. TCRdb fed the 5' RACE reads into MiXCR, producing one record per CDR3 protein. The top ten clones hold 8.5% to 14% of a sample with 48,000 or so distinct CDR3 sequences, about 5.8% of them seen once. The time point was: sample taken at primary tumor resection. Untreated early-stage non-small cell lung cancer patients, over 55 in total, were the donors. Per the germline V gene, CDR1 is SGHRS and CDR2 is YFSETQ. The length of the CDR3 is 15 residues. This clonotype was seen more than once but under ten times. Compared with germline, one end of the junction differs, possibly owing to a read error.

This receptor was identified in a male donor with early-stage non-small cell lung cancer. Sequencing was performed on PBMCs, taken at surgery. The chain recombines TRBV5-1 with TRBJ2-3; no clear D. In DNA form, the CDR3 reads TGCACCAGCAGCGAAGGGTCTTCTAGCACAGATACGCAGTATTTT. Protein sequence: CTSSEGSSSTDTQYF. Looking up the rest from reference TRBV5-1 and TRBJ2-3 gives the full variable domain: KAGVTQTPRYLIKTRGQQVTLSCSPISGHRSVSWYQQTPGQGLQFLFEYFSETQRNKGNFPGRFSGRQFSNSRSEMNVSTLELGDSALYLCTSSEGSSSTDTQYFGPGTRLTVL.